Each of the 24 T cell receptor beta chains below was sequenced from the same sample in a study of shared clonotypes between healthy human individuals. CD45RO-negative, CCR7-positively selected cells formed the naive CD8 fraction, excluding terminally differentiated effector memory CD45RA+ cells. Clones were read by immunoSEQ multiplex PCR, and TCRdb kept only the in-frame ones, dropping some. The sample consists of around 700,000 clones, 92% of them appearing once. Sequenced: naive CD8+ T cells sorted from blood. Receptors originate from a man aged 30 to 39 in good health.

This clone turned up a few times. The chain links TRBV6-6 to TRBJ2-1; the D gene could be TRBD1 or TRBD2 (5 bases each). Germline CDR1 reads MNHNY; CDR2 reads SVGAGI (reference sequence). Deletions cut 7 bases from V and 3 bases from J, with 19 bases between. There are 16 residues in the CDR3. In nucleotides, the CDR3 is TGTGCCAGCAACCAACTCGTTGGGGGTCGCTACAATGAGCAGTTCTTC. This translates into CASNQLVGGRYNEQFF.

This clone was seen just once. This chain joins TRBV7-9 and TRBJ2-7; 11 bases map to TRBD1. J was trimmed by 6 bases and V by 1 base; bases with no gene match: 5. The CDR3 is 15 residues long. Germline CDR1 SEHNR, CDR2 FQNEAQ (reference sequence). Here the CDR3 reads CASSLVDRGLSEQYF. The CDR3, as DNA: TGTGCCAGCAGCTTAGTGGACAGGGGGCTGTCCGAGCAGTACTTC.

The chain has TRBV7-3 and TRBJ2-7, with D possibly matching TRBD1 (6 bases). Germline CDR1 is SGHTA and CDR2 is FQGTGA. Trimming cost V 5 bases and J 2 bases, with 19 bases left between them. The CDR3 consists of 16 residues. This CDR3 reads CASSPNSGRGTYEQYF. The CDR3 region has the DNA TGTGCCAGCAGCCCAAATTCGGGCAGGGGAACCTACGAGCAGTACTTC.

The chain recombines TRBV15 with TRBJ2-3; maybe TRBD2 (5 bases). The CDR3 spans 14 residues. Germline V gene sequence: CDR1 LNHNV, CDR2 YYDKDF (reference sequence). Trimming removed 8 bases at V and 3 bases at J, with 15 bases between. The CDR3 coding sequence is TGTGCCACCGGCGGAGGAGATTGGACAGATACGCAGTATTTT. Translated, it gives CATGGGDWTDTQYF.

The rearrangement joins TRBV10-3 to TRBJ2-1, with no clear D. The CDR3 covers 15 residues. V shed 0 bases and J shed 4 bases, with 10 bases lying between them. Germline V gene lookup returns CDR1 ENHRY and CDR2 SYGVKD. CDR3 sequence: CAISESTIGYNEQFF. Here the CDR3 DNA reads TGTGCCATCAGTGAGTCTACTATTGGGTACAATGAGCAGTTCTTC.

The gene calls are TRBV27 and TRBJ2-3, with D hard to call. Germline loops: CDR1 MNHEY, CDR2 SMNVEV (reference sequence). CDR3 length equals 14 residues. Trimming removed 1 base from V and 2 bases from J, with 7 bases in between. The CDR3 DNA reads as TGTGCCAGCAGTTTATACCAGAACACAGATACGCAGTATTTT. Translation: CASSLYQNTDTQYF.

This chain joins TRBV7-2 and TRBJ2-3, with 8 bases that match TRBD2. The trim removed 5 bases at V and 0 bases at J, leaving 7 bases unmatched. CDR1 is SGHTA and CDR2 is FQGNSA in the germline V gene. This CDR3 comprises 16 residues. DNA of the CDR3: TGTGCCAGCAGCGCAATAGCGGGATCTAGCACAGATACGCAGTATTTT. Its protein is CASSAIAGSSTDTQYF.

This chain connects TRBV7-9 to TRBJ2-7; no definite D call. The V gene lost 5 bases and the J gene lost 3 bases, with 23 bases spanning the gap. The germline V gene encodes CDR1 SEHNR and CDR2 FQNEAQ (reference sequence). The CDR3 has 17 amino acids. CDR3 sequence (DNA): TGTGCCAGCAGCCCCCGATCGGGCGGCCCCTTAGGCTACGAGCAGTACTTC. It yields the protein CASSPRSGGPLGYEQYF.

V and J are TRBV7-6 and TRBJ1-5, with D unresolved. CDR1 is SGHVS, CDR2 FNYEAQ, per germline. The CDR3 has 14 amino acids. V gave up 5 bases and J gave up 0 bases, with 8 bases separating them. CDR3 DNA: TGTGCCAGCAGCCACGGCGGTAGCAATCAGCCCCAGCATTTT. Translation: CASSHGGSNQPQHF. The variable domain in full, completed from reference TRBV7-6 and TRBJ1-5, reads GAGVSQSPRYKVTKRGQDVALRCDPISGHVSLYWYRQALGQGPEFLTYFNYEAQQDKSGLPNDRFSAERPEGSISTLTIQRTEQRDSAMYRCASSHGGSNQPQHFGDGTRLSIL.

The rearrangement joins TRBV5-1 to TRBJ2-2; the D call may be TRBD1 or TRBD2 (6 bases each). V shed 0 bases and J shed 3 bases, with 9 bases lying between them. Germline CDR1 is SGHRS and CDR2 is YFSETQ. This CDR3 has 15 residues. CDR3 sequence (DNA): TGCGCCAGCAGCTTGGCCGGGGGCTACACCGGGGAGCTGTTTTTT. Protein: CASSLAGGYTGELFF.

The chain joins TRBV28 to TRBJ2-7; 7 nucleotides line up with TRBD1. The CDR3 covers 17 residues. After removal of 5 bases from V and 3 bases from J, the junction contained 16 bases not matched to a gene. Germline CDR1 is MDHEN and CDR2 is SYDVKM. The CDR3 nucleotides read TGTGCCAGCAGTCCGGACCCGACAGGGCCTAACCTCTACGAGCAGTACTTC. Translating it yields CASSPDPTGPNLYEQYF.

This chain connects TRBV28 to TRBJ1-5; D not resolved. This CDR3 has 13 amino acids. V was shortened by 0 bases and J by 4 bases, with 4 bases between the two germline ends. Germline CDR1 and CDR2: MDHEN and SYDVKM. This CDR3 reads CASSLWVNQPQHF. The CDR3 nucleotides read TGTGCCAGCAGTTTATGGGTTAATCAGCCCCAGCATTTT.

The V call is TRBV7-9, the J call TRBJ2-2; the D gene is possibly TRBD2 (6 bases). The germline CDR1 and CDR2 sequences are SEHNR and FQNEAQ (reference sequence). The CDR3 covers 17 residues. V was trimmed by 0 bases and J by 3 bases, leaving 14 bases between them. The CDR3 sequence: CASSLAGKEGHTGELFF. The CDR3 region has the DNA TGTGCCAGCAGCTTAGCGGGCAAGGAGGGGCACACCGGGGAGCTGTTTTTT.

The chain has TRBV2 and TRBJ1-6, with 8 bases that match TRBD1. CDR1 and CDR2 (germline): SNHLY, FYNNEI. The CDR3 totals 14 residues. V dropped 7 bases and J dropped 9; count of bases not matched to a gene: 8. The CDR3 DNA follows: TGTGCCAGCATCTTCGGACAGGGAAGTTCACCCCTCCACTTT. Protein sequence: CASIFGQGSSPLHF.

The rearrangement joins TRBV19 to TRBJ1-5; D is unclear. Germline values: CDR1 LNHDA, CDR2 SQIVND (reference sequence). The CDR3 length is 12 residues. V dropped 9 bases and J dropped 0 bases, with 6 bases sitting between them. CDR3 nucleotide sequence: TGTGCCAGCGGCCTTAGCAATCAGCCCCAGCATTTT. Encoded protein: CASGLSNQPQHF. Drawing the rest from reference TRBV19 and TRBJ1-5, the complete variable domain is DGGITQSPKYLFRKEGQNVTLSCEQNLNHDAMYWYRQDPGQGLRLIYYSQIVNDFQKGDIAEGYSVSREKKESFPLTVTSAQKNPTAFYLCASGLSNQPQHFGDGTRLSIL.

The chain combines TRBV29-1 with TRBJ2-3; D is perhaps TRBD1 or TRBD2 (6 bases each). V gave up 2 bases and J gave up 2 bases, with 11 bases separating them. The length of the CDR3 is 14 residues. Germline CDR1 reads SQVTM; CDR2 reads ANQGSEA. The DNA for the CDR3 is TGCAGCGTTGAAACCGGGGGCTACACAGATACGCAGTATTTT. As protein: CSVETGGYTDTQYF.

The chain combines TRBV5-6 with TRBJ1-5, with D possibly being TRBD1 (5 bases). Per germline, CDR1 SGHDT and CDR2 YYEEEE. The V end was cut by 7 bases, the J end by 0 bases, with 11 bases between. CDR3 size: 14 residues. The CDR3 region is CASGKRGSNQPQHF. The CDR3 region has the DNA TGTGCCAGCGGAAAGAGGGGTAGCAATCAGCCCCAGCATTTT. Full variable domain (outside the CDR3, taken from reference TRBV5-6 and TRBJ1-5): DAGVTQSPTHLIKTRGQQVTLRCSPKSGHDTVSWYQQALGQGPQFIFQYYEEEERQRGNFPDRFSGHQFPNYSSELNVNALLLGDSALYLCASGKRGSNQPQHFGDGTRLSIL.

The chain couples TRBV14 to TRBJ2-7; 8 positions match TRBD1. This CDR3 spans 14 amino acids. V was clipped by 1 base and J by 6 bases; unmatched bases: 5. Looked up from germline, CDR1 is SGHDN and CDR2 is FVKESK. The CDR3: CASSQGTGGGEQYF. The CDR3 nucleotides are TGTGCCAGCAGCCAAGGAACAGGGGGTGGCGAGCAGTACTTC. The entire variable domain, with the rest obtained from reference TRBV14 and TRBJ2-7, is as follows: EAGVTQFPSHSVIEKGQTVTLRCDPISGHDNLYWYRRVMGKEIKFLLHFVKESKQDESGMPNNRFLAERTGGTYSTLKVQPAELEDSGVYFCASSQGTGGGEQYFGPGTRLTVT.

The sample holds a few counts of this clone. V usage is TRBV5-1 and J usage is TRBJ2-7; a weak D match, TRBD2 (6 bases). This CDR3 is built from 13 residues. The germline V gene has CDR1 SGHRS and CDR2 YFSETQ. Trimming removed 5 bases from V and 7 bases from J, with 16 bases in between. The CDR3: CASSWGLGGEQYF. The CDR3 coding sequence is TGCGCCAGCAGTTGGGGCCTGGGGGGAGAGCAGTACTTC.

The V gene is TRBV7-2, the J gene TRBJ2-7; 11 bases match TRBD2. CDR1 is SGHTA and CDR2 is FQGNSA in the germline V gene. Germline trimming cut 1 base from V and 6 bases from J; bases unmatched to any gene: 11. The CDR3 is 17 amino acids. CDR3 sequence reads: CASSLVGGRLAGGEQYF. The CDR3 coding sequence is TGTGCCAGCAGCTTAGTGGGGGGGCGGCTAGCGGGAGGCGAGCAGTACTTC. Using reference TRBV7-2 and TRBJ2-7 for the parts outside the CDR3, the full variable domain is GAGVSQSPSNKVTEKGKDVELRCDPISGHTALYWYRQSLGQGLEFLIYFQGNSAPDKSGLPSDRFSAERTGGSVSTLTIQRTQQEDSAVYLCASSLVGGRLAGGEQYFGPGTRLTVT.

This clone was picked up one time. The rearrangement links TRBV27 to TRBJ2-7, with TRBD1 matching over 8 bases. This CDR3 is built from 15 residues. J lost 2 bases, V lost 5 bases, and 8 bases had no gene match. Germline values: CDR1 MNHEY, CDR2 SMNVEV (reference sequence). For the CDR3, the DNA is TGTGCCAGCAGTCCTACAGGGGGGAGAACCTACGAGCAGTACTTC. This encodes CASSPTGGRTYEQYF.

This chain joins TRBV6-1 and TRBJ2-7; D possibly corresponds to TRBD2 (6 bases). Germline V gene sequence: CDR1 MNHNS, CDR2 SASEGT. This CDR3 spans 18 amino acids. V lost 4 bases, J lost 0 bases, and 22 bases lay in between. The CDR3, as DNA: TGTGCCAGCAGTGTCCGGGAGACTCTTACTGTAAGCTCCTACGAGCAGTACTTC. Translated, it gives CASSVRETLTVSSYEQYF.

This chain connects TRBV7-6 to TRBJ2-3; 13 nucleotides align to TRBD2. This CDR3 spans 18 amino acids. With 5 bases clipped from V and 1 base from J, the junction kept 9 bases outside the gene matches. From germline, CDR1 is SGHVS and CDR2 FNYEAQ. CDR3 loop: CASSLRTSGSWGTDTQYF. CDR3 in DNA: TGTGCCAGCAGCCTCCGGACTAGCGGGAGTTGGGGCACAGATACGCAGTATTTT. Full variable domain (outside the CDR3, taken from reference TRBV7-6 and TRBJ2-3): GAGVSQSPRYKVTKRGQDVALRCDPISGHVSLYWYRQALGQGPEFLTYFNYEAQQDKSGLPNDRFSAERPEGSISTLTIQRTEQRDSAMYRCASSLRTSGSWGTDTQYFGPGTRLTVL.

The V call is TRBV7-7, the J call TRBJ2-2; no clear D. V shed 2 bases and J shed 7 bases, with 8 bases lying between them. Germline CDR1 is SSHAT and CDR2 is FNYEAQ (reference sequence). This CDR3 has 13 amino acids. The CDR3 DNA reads TGTGCCAGCAGCTTATCTCTGGGCGGGGAGCTGTTTTTT. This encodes CASSLSLGGELFF.